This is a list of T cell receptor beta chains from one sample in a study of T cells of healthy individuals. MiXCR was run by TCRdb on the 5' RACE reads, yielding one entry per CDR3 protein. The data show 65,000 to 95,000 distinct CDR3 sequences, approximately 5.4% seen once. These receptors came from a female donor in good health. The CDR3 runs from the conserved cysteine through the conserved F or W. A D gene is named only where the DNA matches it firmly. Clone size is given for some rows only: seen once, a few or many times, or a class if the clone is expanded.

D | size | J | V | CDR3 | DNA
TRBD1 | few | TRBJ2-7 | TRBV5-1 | CASSLVGQGPHEQYF | TGCGCCAGCAGCTTGGTCGGACAGGGACCCCACGAGCAGTACTTC
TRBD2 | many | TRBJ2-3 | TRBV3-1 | CASSQDLLASGRSDTQYF | TGTGCCAGCAGCCAAGATCTCTTGGCTAGCGGGAGGTCAGATACGCAGTATTTT
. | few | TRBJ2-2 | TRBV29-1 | CSVKQAGELFF | TGCAGCGTTAAACAGGCCGGGGAGCTGTTTTTT
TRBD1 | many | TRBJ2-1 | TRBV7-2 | CASSLVTGGEQFF | TGTGCCAGCAGCTTAGTGACAGGGGGTGAGCAGTTCTTC
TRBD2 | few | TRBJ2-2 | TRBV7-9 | CASSPGGGTGELFF | TGTGCCAGCAGTCCCGGCGGGGGGACCGGGGAGCTGTTTTTT
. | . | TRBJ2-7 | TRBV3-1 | CASSQEGVGGVLDF | TGTGCCAGCAGCCAAGAAGGGGTCGGGGGTGTCTTGGACTTC
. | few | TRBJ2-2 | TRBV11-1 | CASSLRVFTGELFF | TGTGCCAGCAGCTTACGCGTCTTTACCGGGGAGCTGTTTTTT
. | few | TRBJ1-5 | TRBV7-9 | CASSLVGGQGNQPQHF | TGTGCCAGCAGCTTAGTGGGCGGACAAGGTAATCAGCCCCAGCATTTT
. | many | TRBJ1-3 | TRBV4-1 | CASSQPPDRVRTGNTIYF | TGCGCCAGCAGCCAACCCCCAGATCGGGTCCGGACTGGAAACACCATATATTTT
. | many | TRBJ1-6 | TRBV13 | CASNNKSSYNSPLHF | TGTGCCAGCAACAACAAGAGCTCCTATAATTCACCCCTCCACTTT
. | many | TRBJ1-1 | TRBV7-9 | CASSPPGTEAFF | TGTGCCAGCAGCCCTCCTGGAACTGAAGCTTTCTTT
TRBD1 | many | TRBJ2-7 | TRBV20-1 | CSAPGQGNEQYF | TGCAGTGCCCCGGGACAGGGGAACGAGCAGTACTTC
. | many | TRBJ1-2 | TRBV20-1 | CSVGISNYGYTF | TGCAGTGTGGGGATTTCTAACTATGGCTACACCTTC
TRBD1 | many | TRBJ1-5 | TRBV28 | CASSLGDRNNQPQHF | TGTGCCAGCAGTTTGGGGGACAGGAATAATCAGCCCCAGCATTTT
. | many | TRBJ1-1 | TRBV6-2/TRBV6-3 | CASSYLHQGTEAFF | TGTGCCAGCAGTTACCTTCACCAGGGAACTGAAGCTTTCTTT
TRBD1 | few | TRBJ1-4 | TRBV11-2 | CASSSGQGVTNEKLFF | TGTGCCAGCAGCTCTGGACAGGGGGTAACTAATGAAAAACTGTTTTTT
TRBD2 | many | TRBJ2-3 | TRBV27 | CASSPRLREGQGLTLLTDTQYF | TGTGCCAGCAGTCCCCGACTGCGGGAGGGCCAGGGCTTAACCCTTCTCACAGATACGCAGTATTTT
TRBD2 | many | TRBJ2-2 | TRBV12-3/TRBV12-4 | CASSFASGASGELFF | TGTGCCAGCAGTTTCGCTAGCGGTGCTTCCGGGGAGCTGTTTTTT
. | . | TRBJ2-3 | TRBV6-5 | CASSNQHTGADTQYF | TGTGCCAGCAGTAATCAACATACAGGCGCAGATACGCAGTATTTT
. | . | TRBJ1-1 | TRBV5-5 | CASRAGFASNTEAFF | TGTGCCAGCAGGGCAGGGTTTGCCTCGAACACTGAAGCTTTCTTT
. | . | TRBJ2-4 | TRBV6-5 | CASSYLGGAKNIQYF | TGTGCCAGCAGTTACTTAGGAGGGGCCAAAAACATTCAGTACTTC
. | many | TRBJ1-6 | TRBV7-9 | CASSLEQGLQNSPLHF | TGTGCCAGCAGCTTAGAACAGGGATTGCAGAATTCACCCCTCCACTTT
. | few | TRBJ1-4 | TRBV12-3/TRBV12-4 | CASSLTSGKLFF | TGTGCCAGCAGCCTTACTTCGGGAAAACTGTTTTTT
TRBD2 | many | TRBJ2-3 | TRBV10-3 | CAISASSGKESDTQYF | TGTGCCATCAGTGCGTCTAGCGGGAAGGAATCGGATACGCAGTATTTT
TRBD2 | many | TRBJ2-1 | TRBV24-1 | CATRQTSEDEQFF | TGTGCCACCAGGCAGACTAGCGAGGATGAGCAGTTCTTC
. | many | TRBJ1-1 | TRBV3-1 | CASSRETGNTEAFF | TGTGCCAGCAGCCGAGAGACAGGGAACACTGAAGCTTTCTTT
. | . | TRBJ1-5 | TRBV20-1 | CSASPSWGSSNQPQHF | TGCAGTGCTAGCCCCTCGTGGGGGTCTAGCAATCAGCCCCAGCATTTT
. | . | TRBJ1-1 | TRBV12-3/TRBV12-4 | CASSLIKVSEITEAFF | TGTGCCAGCAGTTTAATTAAGGTTTCCGAGATCACTGAAGCTTTCTTT
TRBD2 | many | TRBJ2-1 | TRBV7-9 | CASSQLGTSLFF | TGTGCCAGTTCCCAATTGGGGACTAGCCTGTTCTTC
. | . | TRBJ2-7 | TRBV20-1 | CSARKGTGLSYEQYF | TGCAGTGCTAGAAAGGGAACAGGTCTCTCCTACGAGCAGTACTTC
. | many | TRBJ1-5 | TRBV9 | CALPRRRNSNQPQHF | TGTGCTCTGCCGAGACGACGGAATAGCAATCAGCCCCAGCATTTT
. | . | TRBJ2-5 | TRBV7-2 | CASSSRTGTSETQYF | TGTGCCAGCAGCTCCAGGACGGGGACATCGGAGACCCAGTACTTC
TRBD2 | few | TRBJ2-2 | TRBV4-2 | CASSRPRWTAGAGELFF | TGTGCCAGCAGCCGTCCCCGATGGACGGCGGGGGCCGGGGAGCTGTTTTTT
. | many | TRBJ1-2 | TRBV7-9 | CASSSSNYGYTF | TGTGCCAGCAGTAGTTCTAACTATGGCTACACCTTC
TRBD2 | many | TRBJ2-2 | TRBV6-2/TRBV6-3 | CASRTLFPNSGRTTGELFF | TGTGCCAGCAGGACGTTATTCCCCAACAGCGGGAGGACCACCGGGGAGCTGTTTTTT
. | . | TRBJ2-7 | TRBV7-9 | CASSLAGPASYEQYF | TGTGCCAGCAGCTTAGCGGGGCCTGCTTCCTACGAGCAGTACTTC
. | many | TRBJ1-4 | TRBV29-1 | CSVEDLGGTNEKLFF | TGCAGCGTTGAAGATCTGGGGGGAACTAATGAAAAACTGTTTTTT
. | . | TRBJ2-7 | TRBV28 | CASSSDGTRYEQYF | TGTGCCAGCAGTTCCGACGGGACCCGCTACGAGCAGTACTTC
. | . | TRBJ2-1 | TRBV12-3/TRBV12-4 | CASRGPSSYNEQFF | TGTGCCAGCAGGGGACCGAGCTCCTACAATGAGCAGTTCTTC
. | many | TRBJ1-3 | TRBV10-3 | CAISEIGISSGNTIYF | TGTGCCATCAGTGAAATCGGCATCTCCTCTGGAAACACCATATATTTT
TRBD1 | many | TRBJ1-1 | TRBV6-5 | CASSTTTGSNTEAFF | TGTGCCAGCAGTACCACGACAGGGTCGAACACTGAAGCTTTCTTT
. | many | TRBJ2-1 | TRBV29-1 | CSVEGGFFSYNEQFF | TGCAGCGTTGAAGGCGGCTTCTTCTCCTACAATGAGCAGTTCTTC
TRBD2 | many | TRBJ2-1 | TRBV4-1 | CASSQRILAVSYNEQFF | TGCGCCAGCAGCCAGAGGATCCTAGCGGTATCCTACAATGAGCAGTTCTTC